This T cell receptor beta chain derives from a study of memory CD4+ T cells and cytomegalovirus serostatus. Overall study: Donors were healthy Belgian adults, under 10 CMV seropositive and approximately 23 seronegative.

CDR1 is MNHEY, CDR2 SVGAGI, per germline. Trimming stripped 4 bases from V and 2 bases from J, with 14 bases between. This CDR3 has 15 amino acids. Study results and limitations: 67 of 164 known CMV-associated TCRbeta sequences appeared in CD4+ memory. A US-trained random forest predicted CMV serostatus with median AUC around 0.91.

As originally analysed: Out-of-frame sequences were removed, leaving around 2.2 million distinct TCRbeta sequences. TCRdb keeps only in-frame clones here, not all; method: immunoSEQ multiplex PCR. Clone size and V and J calls were adopted from that table, with D and trimming inferred from the DNA. The table includes tens of thousands of clones, roughly 82% detected once. The sort gate was single viable CD3+CD4+CD8-CD45RO+ cells for memory CD4+ T cells. Remarks on this clone: The antigen remains unidentified.

J is TRBJ2-5 and V is TRBV6-5; the D gene is possibly TRBD2 (5 bases). The sequenced sample consisted of memory CD4+ T cells from blood. This clonotype was obtained from an adult in good health and CMV-seronegative. CDR3 protein: CASSSLGVGQETQYF. In nucleotides, the CDR3 is TGTGCCAGCAGTTCCCTCGGGGTGGGGCAAGAGACCCAGTACTTC.